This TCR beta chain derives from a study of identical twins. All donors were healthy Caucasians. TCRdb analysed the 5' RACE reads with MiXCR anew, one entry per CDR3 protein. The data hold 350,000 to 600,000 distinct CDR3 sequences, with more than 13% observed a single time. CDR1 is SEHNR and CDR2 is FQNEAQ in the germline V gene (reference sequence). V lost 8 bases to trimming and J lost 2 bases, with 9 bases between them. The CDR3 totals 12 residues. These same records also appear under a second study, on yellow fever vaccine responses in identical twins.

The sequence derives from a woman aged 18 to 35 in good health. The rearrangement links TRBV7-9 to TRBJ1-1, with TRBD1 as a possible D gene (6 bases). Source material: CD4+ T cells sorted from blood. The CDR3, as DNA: TGTGCCAGCGCCAGGGGTAACACTGAAGCTTTCTTT. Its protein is CASARGNTEAFF.